This entry features one T cell receptor (beta chain) sequence. These data originate in a study of blood T cell repertoires in COVID-19. Clinical history reported by participants formed the basis on which cohorts were assigned. What the recovered Cohort 3 donors had was two negative PCRs, clearance, or symptom resolution. CDR1 and CDR2 from the germline V gene are KGHSH and LQKENI. V was pared by 2 bases and J by 1 base, with 6 bases of the junction left unmatched. The CDR3 has 16 amino acids. Authors' processing steps: The authors estimated nucleated cell counts from reference gene primer amplification. Data came from immunoSEQ multiplex PCR; TCRdb stores just in-frame clones and leaves some out. The DNA was the basis for D and trimming; V, J and clone size are from that table. The sample has some 400,000 clones, 85% to 90% seen once.

The origin of this receptor is a man aged 25-45 years who had recovered from COVID-19. The chain links TRBV18 to TRBJ2-3; TRBD2 matches 7 bases. The sequencing input was PBMCs or T cells enriched from blood (not recorded which). The CDR3: CASSPGLDGRTDTQYF. For the CDR3, the DNA is TGTGCCAGCTCACCAGGACTAGACGGGCGCACAGATACGCAGTATTTT. Full variable domain (outside the CDR3, taken from reference TRBV18 and TRBJ2-3): NAGVMQNPRHLVRRRGQEARLRCSPMKGHSHVYWYRQLPEEGLKFMVYLQKENIIDESGMPKERFSAEFPKEGPSILRIQQVVRGDSAAYFCASSPGLDGRTDTQYFGPGTRLTVL.